This TCR beta chain appears in the sequencing data of a study of shared clonotypes between healthy human individuals. Study outcomes and limitations: Sampling used blood alone; tissue repertoires probably differ.

Partitioning of CD4+ cells yielded a CD45RA+ naive subset and a CD45RA-negative memory subset. CDR1 is SGHRS and CDR2 is YFSETQ in the germline V gene. V lost 5 bases to trimming and J lost 2 bases, with 19 bases between them. The CDR3 has 16 residues. TCRdb's table, derived via immunoSEQ multiplex PCR, lists solely in-frame clones and lacks some. This repertoire shows over a million clones, roughly 96% found once; its top ten account for 1.2%. Comments on this clone: What it binds is unknown.

The receptor was derived from a man aged 25-40 years in good health. This chain joins TRBV5-1 and TRBJ2-5; D is perhaps TRBD1 (6 bases). The sequenced material came from naive CD4+ T cells sorted from blood. Indicated subset: CD45RA+ positively selected. Here the CDR3 reads CASRRLGLQGQETQYF. In DNA form, the CDR3 reads TGCGCCAGCAGAAGGTTAGGTTTACAGGGTCAAGAGACCCAGTACTTC.